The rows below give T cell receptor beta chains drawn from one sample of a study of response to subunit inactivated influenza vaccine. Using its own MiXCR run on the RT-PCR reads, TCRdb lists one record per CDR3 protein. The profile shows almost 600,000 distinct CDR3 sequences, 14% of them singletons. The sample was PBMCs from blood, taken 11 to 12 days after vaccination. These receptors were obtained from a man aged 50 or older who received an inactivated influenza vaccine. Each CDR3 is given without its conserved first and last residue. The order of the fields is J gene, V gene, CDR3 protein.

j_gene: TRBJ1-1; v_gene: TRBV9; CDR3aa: ASSADLGAEAF
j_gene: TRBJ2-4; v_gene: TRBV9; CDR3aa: ASSPEPVAGLRNIQY
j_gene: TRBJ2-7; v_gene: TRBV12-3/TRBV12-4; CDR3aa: ASSFGANEQY
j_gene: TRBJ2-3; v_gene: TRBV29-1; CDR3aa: SIRGTVGTQY
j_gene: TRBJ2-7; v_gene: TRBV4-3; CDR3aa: ASSQDVGGFYEQY
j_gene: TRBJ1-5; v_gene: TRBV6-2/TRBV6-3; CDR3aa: ASAIRSNQPQH
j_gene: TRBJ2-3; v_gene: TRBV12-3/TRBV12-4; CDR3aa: ASSPYDGDTQY
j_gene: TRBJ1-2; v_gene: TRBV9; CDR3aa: ASSVVPGRGLGYT
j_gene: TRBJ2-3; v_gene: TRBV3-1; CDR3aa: ASSQASGSSTDTQY
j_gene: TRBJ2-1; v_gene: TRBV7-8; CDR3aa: ASSTAGTRKREQF
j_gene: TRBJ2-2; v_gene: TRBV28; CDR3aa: ASSWGSTGELF
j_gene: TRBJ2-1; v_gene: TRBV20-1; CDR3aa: SAYSGRSSYNEQF